The rows below give T cell receptor beta chains drawn from one sample of a study of blood T cell repertoires in COVID-19. Libraries were prepared by immunoSEQ multiplex PCR; TCRdb keeps only in-frame clonotypes and omits some of them. In the table there are approximately 200,000 clones, around 85% of which are singletons. The sample taken for sequencing was peripheral blood. The receptors originated from a woman aged 50 to 60 with acute or convalescent COVID-19. Each CDR3 is given with its conserved first and last residue. The D gene is left open where the match is weak. Clone size is given for some rows only: seen once, a few or many times, or a class if the clone is expanded.

clone_size,j_call,v_call,d_call,cdr3_nt,cdr3_aa
.,TRBJ1-6,TRBV30,.,TGTGCCTGGAGCTGGGGGGACGGTGATAATTCACCCCTCCACTTT,CAWSWGDGDNSPLHF
.,TRBJ2-3,TRBV15,.,TGTGCCACCAGCAGAGATTATGGATTTCAGACTAGCACAGATACGCAGTATTTT,CATSRDYGFQTSTDTQYF
.,TRBJ2-2,TRBV5-1,TRBD1,TGCGCCAGCAGCGCTGGACAGGCGATAAACACCGGGGAGCTGTTTTTT,CASSAGQAINTGELFF
few,TRBJ1-2,TRBV10-3,.,TGTGCCATCAGTGGCAACTCGGGACTCCGAGGCTACACCTTC,CAISGNSGLRGYTF
.,TRBJ2-3,TRBV9,.,TGTGCCAGCAGCGTAGGCGGGGGCCGCACAGATACGCAGTATTTT,CASSVGGGRTDTQYF
few,TRBJ2-7,TRBV28,TRBD2,TGTGCCAGCAGCCCAACTAGCGGGGGAGCCTACGAGCAGTACTTC,CASSPTSGGAYEQYF
.,TRBJ2-7,TRBV11-2,.,TGTGCCAGCAGCCAGGGACATAGCTCCTACGAGCAGTACTTC,CASSQGHSSYEQYF
few,TRBJ2-7,TRBV18,TRBD1,TGTGCCAGCTCACCACCGGACAGGGGACCCTACGAGCAGTACTTC,CASSPPDRGPYEQYF
.,TRBJ1-4,TRBV6-6,.,TGTGCCAGCAGTTATTATCCAGGAACTAATGAAAAACTGTTTTTT,CASSYYPGTNEKLFF
.,TRBJ1-2,TRBV6-2/TRBV6-3,.,TGTGCCAGCAGTTACTCTGCAGGCTCCCTCTATGGCTACACCTTC,CASSYSAGSLYGYTF
.,TRBJ2-3,TRBV18,TRBD2,TGTGCCAGCTGTCCGAGCGGGGGTGCGCCTAGAGATACGCAGTATTTT,CASCPSGGAPRDTQYF
.,TRBJ1-2,TRBV5-1,.,TGCGCCAGCAGCCCCCGTGGGGGGGACTATGGCTACACCTTC,CASSPRGGDYGYTF
.,TRBJ2-6,TRBV3-1/TRBV3-2,.,TGTGCCAGCAGCCAAGTCCCCTTTGGGGCCAACGTCCTGACTTTC,CASSQVPFGANVLTF
.,TRBJ2-7,TRBV27,TRBD1,TGTGCCAGCAGTCTATTCGACAGGGGCGCTTACTACGAGCAGTACTTC,CASSLFDRGAYYEQYF
.,TRBJ2-7,TRBV4-1,.,TGCGCCAGCAGCCAAATCCACTCCCTTTACGAGCAGTACTTC,CASSQIHSLYEQYF
.,TRBJ1-3,TRBV5-5,.,TGTGCCAGCAGCTTGTTGGTGAGCCCGTCGGGAAACACCATATATTTT,CASSLLVSPSGNTIYF
medium-sized,TRBJ2-2,TRBV6-6,.,TGTGCCAGCAGGGAATTACTAGGAATCGGGGAGCTGTTTTTT,CASRELLGIGELFF
once,TRBJ2-3,TRBV3-1/TRBV3-2,TRBD2,TGTGCCAGCAGCCCCTTCGGGGGGACGACAGATACGCAGTATTTT,CASSPFGGTTDTQYF
.,TRBJ1-2,TRBV3-1/TRBV3-2,TRBD1,TGTGCCAGCAGCCTGCAAACAGGGGAAAGGTATGGCTACACCTTC,CASSLQTGERYGYTF
.,TRBJ2-7,TRBV18,.,TGTGCCAGCTCACCACGGCAGGGTAGCGGCTACGAGCAGTACTTC,CASSPRQGSGYEQYF
.,TRBJ2-7,TRBV29-1,TRBD2,TGCAGCGGCCTATGGACTAGCGGTCCCCTGAAGCAGTACTTC,CSGLWTSGPLKQYF
.,TRBJ2-1,TRBV29-1,TRBD2,TGCAGCGTTGGGGGACTAGCGGGGGGCGAGTCCTACAATGAGCAGTTCTTC,CSVGGLAGGESYNEQFF
.,TRBJ2-1,TRBV9,.,TGTGCCAGCAGCGTAGCTACGGGGACGGGGGTTAATGAGCAGTTCTTC,CASSVATGTGVNEQFF
.,TRBJ1-1,TRBV12-3/TRBV12-4,.,TGTGCCAGCAGTCTCACCTATCGGGACTCGGCTTTCTTT,CASSLTYRDSAFF
few,TRBJ1-1,TRBV20-1,.,TGCAGTGCTAGTCCCAGGCAGATAAACACTGAAGCTTTCTTT,CSASPRQINTEAFF
.,TRBJ1-1,TRBV29-1,.,TGCAGCGTTGAAGTAAACAGCCTGAACACTGAAGCTTTCTTT,CSVEVNSLNTEAFF
.,TRBJ2-1,TRBV9,TRBD1,TGTGCCAGCAGCGTAGAAGGGGGCGCGTACAATGAGCAGTTCTTC,CASSVEGGAYNEQFF
.,TRBJ1-6,TRBV3-1/TRBV3-2,.,TGTGCCAGCAGCCAAGAGCCGGGAACCCTCCACTTT,CASSQEPGTLHF
.,TRBJ1-5,TRBV19,TRBD1,TGTGCCAGTAGTGCGAAAACAGGGGGCGGCAATCAGCCCCAGCATTTT,CASSAKTGGGNQPQHF
.,TRBJ2-2,TRBV30,.,TGTGCCTGGAGCCCACTAGGTTTGCAGACTTTCACCGGGGAGCTGTTTTTT,CAWSPLGLQTFTGELFF
.,TRBJ2-2,TRBV6-5,TRBD1,TGTGCCAGCGTGGACAGGGCGAACACCGGGGAGCTGTTTTTT,CASVDRANTGELFF
.,TRBJ1-2,TRBV9,.,TGTGCCAGCAGCGTAGATCCCACAGGGACCCCCTATGGCTACACCTTC,CASSVDPTGTPYGYTF
.,TRBJ1-1,TRBV6-6,.,TGTGCCAGCGGTCTGACCCGCTACGGGACTGAAGCTTTCTTT,CASGLTRYGTEAFF
.,TRBJ2-3,TRBV7-9,.,TGTGCCAGCAGTACAGGAACAGATACGCAGTATTTT,CASSTGTDTQYF
.,TRBJ2-7,TRBV12-3/TRBV12-4,TRBD2,TGTGCCAGCGGACTAGCGGTCTACGAGCAGTACTTC,CASGLAVYEQYF
.,TRBJ1-2,TRBV30,.,TGTGCCTCCTCCTTAGGGGTTAACTATGGCTACACCTTC,CASSLGVNYGYTF
few,TRBJ2-7,TRBV4-3,TRBD2,TGCGCCAGCAGCCAGTCGGGGGGGTTAGGCATGAACTACGAGCAGTACTTC,CASSQSGGLGMNYEQYF
.,TRBJ1-2,TRBV19,TRBD1,TGTGCCAGTAGTCCAGACAGGGGGGACTATGGCTACACCTTC,CASSPDRGDYGYTF
.,TRBJ1-1,TRBV7-9,.,TGTGCCAGCAGTCCCCGGGGGGGGAGGACTGAAGCTTTCTTT,CASSPRGGRTEAFF
.,TRBJ2-1,TRBV10-1,.,TGCGCCAGCAGTAAAGCACAGGGTTCGTGGGGTGAGCAGTTCTTC,CASSKAQGSWGEQFF
few,TRBJ1-4,TRBV19,.,TGTGCCAGTAGTTTGGACAGTGGAAGGGGAAAACTGTTTTTT,CASSLDSGRGKLFF
.,TRBJ2-3,TRBV6-2/TRBV6-3,.,TGTGCCAGCAGTTACTCGGGACTAGATACGCAGTATTTT,CASSYSGLDTQYF
.,TRBJ2-6,TRBV19,TRBD1,TGTGCCAGTAGTATCGACAGGGGTGGGTCTGGGGCCAACGTCCTGACTTTC,CASSIDRGGSGANVLTF
few,TRBJ1-2,TRBV27,.,TGTGCCAGCAGCGGGACTTCCTATGGCTACACCTTC,CASSGTSYGYTF
many,TRBJ1-1,TRBV28,.,TGTGCCAGCAGTTCCCTCTCCCAGGGGATGAACACTGAAGCTTTCTTT,CASSSLSQGMNTEAFF
.,TRBJ1-5,TRBV2,.,TGTGCCAGCAGTGAGGAGCCGAGGAGCAATCAGCCCCAGCATTTT,CASSEEPRSNQPQHF
.,TRBJ1-4,TRBV28,.,TGTGCCAGCAGTTTAGCACAGGGTGTCGAAAAACTGTTTTTT,CASSLAQGVEKLFF
.,TRBJ2-3,TRBV9,TRBD2,TGTGCCAGCAGCCGGGAGGTGGGACCGCCAGATACGCAGTATTTT,CASSREVGPPDTQYF
.,TRBJ1-1,TRBV6-2/TRBV6-3,.,TGTGCCAGCAGTTACCTCTCCGGACAGAAGAACACTGAAGCTTTCTTT,CASSYLSGQKNTEAFF
.,TRBJ2-3,TRBV5-1,.,TGCGCCAGCAGCTTGGCCTTAGGGGGCACAGATACGCAGTATTTT,CASSLALGGTDTQYF